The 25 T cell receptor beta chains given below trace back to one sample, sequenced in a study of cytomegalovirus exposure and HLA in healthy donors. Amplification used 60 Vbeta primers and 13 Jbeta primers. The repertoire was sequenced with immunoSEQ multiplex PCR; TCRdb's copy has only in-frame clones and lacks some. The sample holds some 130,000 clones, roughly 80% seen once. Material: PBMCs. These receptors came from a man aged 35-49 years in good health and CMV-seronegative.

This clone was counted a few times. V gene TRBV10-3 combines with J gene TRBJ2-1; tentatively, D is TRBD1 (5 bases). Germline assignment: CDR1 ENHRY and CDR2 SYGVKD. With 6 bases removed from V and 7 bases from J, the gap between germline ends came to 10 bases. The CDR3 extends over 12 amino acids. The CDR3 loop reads CAIRQDRNEQFF. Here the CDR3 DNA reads TGTGCCATCAGACAAGACAGAAATGAGCAGTTCTTC.

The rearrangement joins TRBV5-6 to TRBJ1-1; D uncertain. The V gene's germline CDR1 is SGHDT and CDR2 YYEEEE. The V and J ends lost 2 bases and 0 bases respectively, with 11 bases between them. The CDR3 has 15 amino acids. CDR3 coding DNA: TGTGCCAGCAGCTTCGAGGCCAAGGTGAACACTGAAGCTTTCTTT. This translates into CASSFEAKVNTEAFF.

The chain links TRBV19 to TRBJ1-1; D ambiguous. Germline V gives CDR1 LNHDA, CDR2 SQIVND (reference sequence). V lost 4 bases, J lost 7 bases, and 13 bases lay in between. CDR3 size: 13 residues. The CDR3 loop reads CASSTPSIDEAFF. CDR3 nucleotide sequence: TGTGCCAGTAGTACCCCCTCTATTGATGAAGCTTTCTTT.

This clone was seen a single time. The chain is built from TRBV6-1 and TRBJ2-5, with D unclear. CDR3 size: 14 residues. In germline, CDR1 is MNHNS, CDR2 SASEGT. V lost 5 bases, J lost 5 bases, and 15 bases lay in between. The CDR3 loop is CASSPGWASETQYF. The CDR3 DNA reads TGTGCCAGCAGTCCAGGCTGGGCCTCGGAGACCCAGTACTTC.

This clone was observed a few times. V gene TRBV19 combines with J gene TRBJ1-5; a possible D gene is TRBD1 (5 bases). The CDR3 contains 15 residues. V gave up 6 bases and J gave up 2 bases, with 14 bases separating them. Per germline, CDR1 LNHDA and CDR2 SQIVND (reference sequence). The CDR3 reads CASRGRGSGNQPQHF. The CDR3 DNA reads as TGTGCCAGTAGGGGAAGGGGAAGTGGCAATCAGCCCCAGCATTTT.

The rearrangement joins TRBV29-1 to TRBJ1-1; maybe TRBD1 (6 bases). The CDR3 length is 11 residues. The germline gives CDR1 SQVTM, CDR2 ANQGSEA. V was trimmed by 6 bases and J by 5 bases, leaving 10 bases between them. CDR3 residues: CSVGQGTEAFF. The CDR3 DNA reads TGCAGCGTCGGCCAGGGGACTGAAGCTTTCTTT.

CDR3 amino acids: CAISESPGGPYGYTF. CDR3 DNA: TGTGCCATCAGTGAGTCGCCAGGGGGCCCCTATGGCTACACCTTC. V is TRBV10-3 and J is TRBJ1-2, with 8 bases matching TRBD1. J gave up 4 bases and V 0 bases, and 4 bases lay outside the gene matches. This CDR3 has 15 amino acids. Germline CDR1 ENHRY, CDR2 SYGVKD.

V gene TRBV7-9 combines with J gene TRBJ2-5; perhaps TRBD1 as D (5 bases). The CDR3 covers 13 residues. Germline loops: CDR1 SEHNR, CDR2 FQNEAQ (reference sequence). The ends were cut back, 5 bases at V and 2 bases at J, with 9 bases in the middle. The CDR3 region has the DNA TGTGCCAGCAGCCCGGACACTCAAGAGACCCAGTACTTC. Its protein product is CASSPDTQETQYF. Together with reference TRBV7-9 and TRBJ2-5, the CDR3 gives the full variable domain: DTGVSQNPRHKITKRGQNVTFRCDPISEHNRLYWYRQTLGQGPEFLTYFQNEAQLEKSRLLSDRFSAERPKGSFSTLEIQRTEQGDSAMYLCASSPDTQETQYFGPGTRLLVL.

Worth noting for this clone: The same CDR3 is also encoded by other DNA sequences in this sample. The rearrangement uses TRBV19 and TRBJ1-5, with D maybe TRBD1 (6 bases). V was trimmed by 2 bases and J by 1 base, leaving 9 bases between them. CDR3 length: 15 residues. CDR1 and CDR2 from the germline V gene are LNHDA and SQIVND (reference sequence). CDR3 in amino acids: CASSIQGLSNQPQHF. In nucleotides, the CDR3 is TGTGCCAGTAGTATACAGGGGTTGAGCAATCAGCCCCAGCATTTT.

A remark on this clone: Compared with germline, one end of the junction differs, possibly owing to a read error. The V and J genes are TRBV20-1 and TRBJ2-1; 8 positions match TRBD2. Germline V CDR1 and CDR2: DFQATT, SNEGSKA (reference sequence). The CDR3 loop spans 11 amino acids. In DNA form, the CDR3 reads TGCAGTGCTACCCTTCGGGAGGGTGGGATCTTC. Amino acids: CSATLREGGIF.

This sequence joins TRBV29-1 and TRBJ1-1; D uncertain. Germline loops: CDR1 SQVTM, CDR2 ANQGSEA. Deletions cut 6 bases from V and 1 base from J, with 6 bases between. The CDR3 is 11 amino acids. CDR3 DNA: TGCAGCGTGGAGGAGAACACTGAAGCTTTCTTT. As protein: CSVEENTEAFF.

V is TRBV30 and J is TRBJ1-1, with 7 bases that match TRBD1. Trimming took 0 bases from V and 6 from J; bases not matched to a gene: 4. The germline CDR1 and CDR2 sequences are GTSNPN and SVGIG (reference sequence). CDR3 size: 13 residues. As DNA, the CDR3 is TGTGCCTGGAGTGTAGGGGGCAGGCCTGAAGCTTTCTTT. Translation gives CAWSVGGRPEAFF.

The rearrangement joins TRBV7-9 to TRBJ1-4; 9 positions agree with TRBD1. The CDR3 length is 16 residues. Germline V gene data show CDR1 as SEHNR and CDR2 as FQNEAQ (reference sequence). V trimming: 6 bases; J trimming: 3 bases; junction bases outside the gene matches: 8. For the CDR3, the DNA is TGTGCCAGCAGACCCGGGACAGGGTTGGCTAATGAAAAACTGTTTTTT. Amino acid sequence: CASRPGTGLANEKLFF.

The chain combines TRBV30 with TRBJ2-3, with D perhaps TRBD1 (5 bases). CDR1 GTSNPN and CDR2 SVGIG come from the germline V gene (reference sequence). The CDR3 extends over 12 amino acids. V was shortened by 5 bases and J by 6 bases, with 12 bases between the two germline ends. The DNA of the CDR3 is TGTGCCTGGGCCCCGGCAGGGGATACGCAGTATTTT. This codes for CAWAPAGDTQYF.

For the CDR3, the DNA is TGTGCCACCAGATCGGCAGCCCAGGGGAATACGCAGTATTTT. This translates into CATRSAAQGNTQYF. The chain is built from TRBV27 and TRBJ2-3, with D perhaps matching TRBD1 (6 bases). The germline V gene has CDR1 MNHEY and CDR2 SMNVEV (reference sequence). The CDR3 has 14 amino acids. The V end was cut by 10 bases, the J end by 7 bases, with 21 bases between.

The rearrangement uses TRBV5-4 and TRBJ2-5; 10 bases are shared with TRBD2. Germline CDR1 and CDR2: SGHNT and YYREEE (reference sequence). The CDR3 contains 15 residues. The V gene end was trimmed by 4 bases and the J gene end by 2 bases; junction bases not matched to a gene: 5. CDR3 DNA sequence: TGTGCCAGCAGCAATCGACTAGCGGGTCAAGAGACCCAGTACTTC. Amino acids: CASSNRLAGQETQYF.

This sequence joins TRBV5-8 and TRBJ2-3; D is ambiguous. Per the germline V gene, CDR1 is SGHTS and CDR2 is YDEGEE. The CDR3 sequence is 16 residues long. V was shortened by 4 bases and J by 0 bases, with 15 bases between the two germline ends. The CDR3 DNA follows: TGTGCCAGCAGCCCACCCACCTACCATAGCACAGATACGCAGTATTTT. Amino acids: CASSPPTYHSTDTQYF.

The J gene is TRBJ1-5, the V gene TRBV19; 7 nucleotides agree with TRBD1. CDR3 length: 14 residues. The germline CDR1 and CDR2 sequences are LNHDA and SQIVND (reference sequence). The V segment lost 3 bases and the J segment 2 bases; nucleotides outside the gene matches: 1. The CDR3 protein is CASSITGGNQPQHF. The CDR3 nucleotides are TGTGCCAGTAGTATTACAGGGGGCAATCAGCCCCAGCATTTT. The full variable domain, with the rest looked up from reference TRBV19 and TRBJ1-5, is DGGITQSPKYLFRKEGQNVTLSCEQNLNHDAMYWYRQDPGQGLRLIYYSQIVNDFQKGDIAEGYSVSREKKESFPLTVTSAQKNPTAFYLCASSITGGNQPQHFGDGTRLSIL.

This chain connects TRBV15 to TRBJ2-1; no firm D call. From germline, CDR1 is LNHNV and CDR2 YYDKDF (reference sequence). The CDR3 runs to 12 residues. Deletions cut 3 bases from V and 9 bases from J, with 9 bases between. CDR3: CATSRELGEQFF. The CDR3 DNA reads TGTGCCACCAGCAGGGAGCTTGGTGAGCAGTTCTTC.

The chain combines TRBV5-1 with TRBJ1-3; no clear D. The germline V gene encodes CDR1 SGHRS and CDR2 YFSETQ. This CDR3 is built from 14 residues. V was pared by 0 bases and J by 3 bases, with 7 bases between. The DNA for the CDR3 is TGCGCCAGCAGCTTGGTCGGGATTGGAAACACCATATATTTT. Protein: CASSLVGIGNTIYF.

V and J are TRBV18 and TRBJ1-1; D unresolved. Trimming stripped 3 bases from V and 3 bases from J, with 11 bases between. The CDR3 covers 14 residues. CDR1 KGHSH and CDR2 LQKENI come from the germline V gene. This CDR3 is CASSPGRWDTEAFF. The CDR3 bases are TGTGCCAGCTCACCGGGCCGGTGGGACACTGAAGCTTTCTTT.

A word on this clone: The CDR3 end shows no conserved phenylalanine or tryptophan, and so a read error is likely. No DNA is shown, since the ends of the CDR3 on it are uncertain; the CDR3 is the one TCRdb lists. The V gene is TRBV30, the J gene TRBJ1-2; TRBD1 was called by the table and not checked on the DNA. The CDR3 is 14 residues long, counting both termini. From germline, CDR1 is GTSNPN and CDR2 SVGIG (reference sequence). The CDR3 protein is CAWRQTGSAAGYTV.

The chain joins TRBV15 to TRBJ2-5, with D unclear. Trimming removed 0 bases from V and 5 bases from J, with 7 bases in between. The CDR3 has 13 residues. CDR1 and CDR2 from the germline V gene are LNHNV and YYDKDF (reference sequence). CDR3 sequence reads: CATSRDRVETQYF. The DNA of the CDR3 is TGTGCCACCAGCAGAGATCGGGTTGAGACCCAGTACTTC.

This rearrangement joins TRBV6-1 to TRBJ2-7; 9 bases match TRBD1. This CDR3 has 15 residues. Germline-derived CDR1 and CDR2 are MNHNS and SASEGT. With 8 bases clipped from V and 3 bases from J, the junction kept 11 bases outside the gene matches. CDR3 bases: TGTGCCAGCTCCTCTGGGACAGGGTCCCTCTACGAGCAGTACTTC. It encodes CASSSGTGSLYEQYF.

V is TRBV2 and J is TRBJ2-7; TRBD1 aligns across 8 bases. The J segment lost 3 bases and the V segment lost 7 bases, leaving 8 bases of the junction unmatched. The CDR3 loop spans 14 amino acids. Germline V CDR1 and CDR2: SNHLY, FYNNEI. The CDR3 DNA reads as TGTGCCAGCAACCTACAGGGGGTGTACTACGAGCAGTACTTC. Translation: CASNLQGVYYEQYF.